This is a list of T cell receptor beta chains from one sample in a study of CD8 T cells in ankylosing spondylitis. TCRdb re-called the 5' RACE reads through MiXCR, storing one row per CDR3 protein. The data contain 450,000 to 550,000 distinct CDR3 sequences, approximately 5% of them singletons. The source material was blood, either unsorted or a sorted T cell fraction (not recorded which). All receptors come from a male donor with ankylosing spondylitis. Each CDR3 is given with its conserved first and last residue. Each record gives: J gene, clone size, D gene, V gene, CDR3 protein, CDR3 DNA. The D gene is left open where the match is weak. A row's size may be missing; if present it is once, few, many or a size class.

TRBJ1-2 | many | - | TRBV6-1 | CASSVEGDYGYTF | TGTGCCAGCAGTGTTGAGGGGGACTATGGCTACACCTTC
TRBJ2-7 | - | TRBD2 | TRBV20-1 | CSAKKASGSSYEQYF | TGCAGTGCCAAAAAGGCTAGCGGGAGCTCCTACGAGCAGTACTTC
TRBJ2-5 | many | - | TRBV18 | CASSPTAGQETQYF | TGTGCCAGCTCCCCGACGGCCGGCCAAGAGACCCAGTACTTC
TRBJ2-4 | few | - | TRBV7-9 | CASSPPLGTKNIQYF | TGTGCCAGCAGCCCCCCCTTGGGGACCAAAAACATTCAGTACTTC
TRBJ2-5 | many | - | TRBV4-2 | CASSQDSVRVAQYF | TGTGCCAGCAGCCAAGATTCGGTCCGGGTTGCCCAGTACTTC
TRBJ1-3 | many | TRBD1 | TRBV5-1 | CASSLGDRGNTIYF | TGCGCCAGCAGCTTGGGGGACAGGGGAAACACCATATATTTT
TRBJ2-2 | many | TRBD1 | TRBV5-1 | CASSETVSGQGNTGELFF | TGCGCCAGCAGCGAGACCGTATCCGGACAGGGGAACACCGGGGAGCTGTTTTTT
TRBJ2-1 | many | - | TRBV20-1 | CSARDLGGRSDEQFF | TGCAGTGCTAGAGATCTTGGCGGGCGAAGCGATGAGCAGTTCTTC
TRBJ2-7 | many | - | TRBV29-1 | CSVSGRADYEQYF | TGCAGCGTTTCTGGACGGGCAGACTACGAGCAGTACTTC
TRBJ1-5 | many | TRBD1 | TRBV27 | CASSLDRVGNQPQHF | TGTGCCAGCAGTTTGGACAGGGTGGGCAATCAGCCCCAGCATTTT
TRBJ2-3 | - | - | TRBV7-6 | CASSLAEGQPTDTQYF | TGTGCCAGCAGCTTAGCGGAGGGGCAGCCCACAGATACGCAGTATTTT
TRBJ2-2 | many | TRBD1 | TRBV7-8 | CASSFYPTGASGELFF | TGTGCCAGCAGCTTCTATCCGACAGGGGCGTCTGGGGAGCTGTTTTTT
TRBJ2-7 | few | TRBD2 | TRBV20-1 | CSARDAGGPGEQYF | TGCAGTGCTAGAGATGCGGGAGGGCCCGGGGAGCAGTACTTC
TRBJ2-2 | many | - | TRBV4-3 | CASSHGADTGELFF | TGCGCCAGCAGCCATGGGGCGGACACCGGGGAGCTGTTTTTT
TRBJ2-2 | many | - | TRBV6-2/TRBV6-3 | CASSRWRDSYTGELFF | TGTGCCAGCAGTCGCTGGAGGGACAGCTACACCGGGGAGCTGTTTTTT
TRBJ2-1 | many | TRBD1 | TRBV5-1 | CASSFGDRANEQFF | TGCGCCAGCAGCTTTGGCGACAGGGCCAATGAGCAGTTCTTC
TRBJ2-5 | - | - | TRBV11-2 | CASSASGVPWTQYF | TGTGCCAGCAGCGCGAGTGGGGTTCCGTGGACCCAGTACTTC
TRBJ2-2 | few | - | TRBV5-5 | CASSLSVLRGTGELFF | TGTGCCAGCAGCTTGTCAGTGTTAAGAGGTACCGGGGAGCTGTTTTTT
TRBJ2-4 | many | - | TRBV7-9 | CASSFDPGAKNIQYF | TGTGCCAGCAGCTTCGATCCGGGGGCCAAAAACATTCAGTACTTC
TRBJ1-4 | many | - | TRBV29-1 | CSVLPADEKLFF | TGCAGCGTTCTCCCGGCAGATGAAAAACTGTTTTTT